This T cell receptor (beta chain) was obtained from a study of beta chain features in type 1 diabetes. General study points: Type 1 diabetes patients had TCRB CDR3s that were shorter (moderately but significantly so) in all four CD4+ subsets. Type 1 diabetes patients showed fewer insertions and more deletions at VDJ junctions.

Only a few counts were recorded for this clone. The antigen is not known. Via the markers CD45RO/CCR7/CD25/CD127/CD95/CD27, stem cell-like memory, regulatory, central memory and naive CD4+ cells were sorted. The isolated RNA, all of it, was reverse transcribed, so expressed TCRB transcripts were what got sequenced. Naive, central memory and regulatory T cell samples averaged approximately 3.5 million immunoSEQ reads each. Using immunoSEQ multiplex PCR, the repertoire was profiled, and TCRdb retains in-frame clones only, with some absent. The data contain a few hundred thousand clones, 25% to 35% of them singletons. This CDR3 comprises 14 residues. Trimming took off 4 bases at V and 7 bases at J, with 15 bases between the two ends. Germline CDR1 is SGHRS and CDR2 is YFSETQ.

The sequence derives from a man aged 25 to 40 in good health. Sequenced: central memory CD4+ T cells from blood. The genes are TRBV5-1 and TRBJ1-5, with a tentative D call TRBD1 (5 bases). For the CDR3, the DNA is TGCGCCAGCAGCCCTGGCAGGGTCGGGCAGCCCCAGCATTTT. Translation: CASSPGRVGQPQHF. The variable domain in full, with the rest retrieved from reference TRBV5-1 and TRBJ1-5, is KAGVTQTPRYLIKTRGQQVTLSCSPISGHRSVSWYQQTPGQGLQFLFEYFSETQRNKGNFPGRFSGRQFSNSRSEMNVSTLELGDSALYLCASSPGRVGQPQHFGDGTRLSIL.